Given below is one TCR beta chain in context. These data are taken from a study of blood T cell repertoires in COVID-19. Germline V gene lookup returns CDR1 SNHLY and CDR2 FYNNEI. This CDR3 spans 15 amino acids. Trimming took 6 bases from V and 3 from J, leaving 17 bases between them. How the authors handled the data: Reference gene primers were amplified, and this amplification served to estimate nucleated cell counts. Profiling relied on immunoSEQ multiplex PCR, and the TCRdb table lists in-frame clones only, not all of them. D and trimming come from the DNA, and the V and J calls and clone size come from that table. Among about 130,000 clones, approximately 90% were seen once, and the ten largest hold approximately 1%.

The clonotype was recovered from a woman of 80 years or more with acute or convalescent COVID-19. What was sequenced was peripheral blood. V gene TRBV2 combines with J gene TRBJ1-1, with D perhaps TRBD1 (6 bases). CDR3 DNA sequence: TGTGCCAGCAGAAAAAGGGGGGGCGAGGACACTGAAGCTTTCTTT. Translation: CASRKRGGEDTEAFF.